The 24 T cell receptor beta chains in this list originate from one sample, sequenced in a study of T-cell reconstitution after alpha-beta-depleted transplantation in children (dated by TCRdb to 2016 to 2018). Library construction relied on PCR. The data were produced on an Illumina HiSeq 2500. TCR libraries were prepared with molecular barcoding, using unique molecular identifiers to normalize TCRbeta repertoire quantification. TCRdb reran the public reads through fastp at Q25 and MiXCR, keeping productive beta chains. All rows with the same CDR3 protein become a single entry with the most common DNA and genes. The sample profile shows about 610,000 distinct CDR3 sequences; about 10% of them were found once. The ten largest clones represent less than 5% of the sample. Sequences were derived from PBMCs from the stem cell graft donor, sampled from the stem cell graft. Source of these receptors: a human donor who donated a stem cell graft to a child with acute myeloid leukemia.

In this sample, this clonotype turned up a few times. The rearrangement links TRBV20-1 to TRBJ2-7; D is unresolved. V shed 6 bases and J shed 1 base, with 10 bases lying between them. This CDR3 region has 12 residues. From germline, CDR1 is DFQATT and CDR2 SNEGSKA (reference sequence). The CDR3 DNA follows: TGCAGTGCGCGATCGGAGTCCTACGAGCAGTACTTC. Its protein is CSARSESYEQYF.

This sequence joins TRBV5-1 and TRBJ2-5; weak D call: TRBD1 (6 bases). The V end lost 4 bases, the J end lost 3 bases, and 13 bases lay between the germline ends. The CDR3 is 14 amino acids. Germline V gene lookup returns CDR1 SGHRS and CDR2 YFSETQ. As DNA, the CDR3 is TGCGCCAGCAGCCAAGTGGGACAAGAAGAGACCCAGTACTTC. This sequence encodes CASSQVGQEETQYF.

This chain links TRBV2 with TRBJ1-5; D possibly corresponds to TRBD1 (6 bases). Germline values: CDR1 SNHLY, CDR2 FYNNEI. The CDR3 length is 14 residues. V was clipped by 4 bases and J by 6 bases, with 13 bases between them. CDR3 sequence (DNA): TGTGCCAGCAGTGGACAGGCGAATAGTCAGCCCCAGCATTTT. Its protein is CASSGQANSQPQHF.

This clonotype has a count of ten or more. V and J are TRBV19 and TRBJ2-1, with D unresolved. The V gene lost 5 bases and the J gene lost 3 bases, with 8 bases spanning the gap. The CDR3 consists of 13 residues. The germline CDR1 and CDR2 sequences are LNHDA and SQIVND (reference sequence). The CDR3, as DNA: TGTGCCAGTAGTGGTCCTCTCTACAATGAGCAGTTCTTC. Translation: CASSGPLYNEQFF.

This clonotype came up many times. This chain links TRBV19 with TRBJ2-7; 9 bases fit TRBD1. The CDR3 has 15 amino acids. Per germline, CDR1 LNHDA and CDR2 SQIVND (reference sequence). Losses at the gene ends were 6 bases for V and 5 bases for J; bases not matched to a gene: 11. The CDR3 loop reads CASRAPGQGYNEQYF. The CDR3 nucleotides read TGTGCCAGTAGAGCGCCGGGACAGGGTTACAACGAGCAGTACTTC.

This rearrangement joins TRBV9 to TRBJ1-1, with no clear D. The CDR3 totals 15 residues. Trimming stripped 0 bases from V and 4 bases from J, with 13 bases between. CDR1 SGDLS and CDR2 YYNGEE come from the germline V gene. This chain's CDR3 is CASSVEPEGSTEAFF. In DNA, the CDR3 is TGTGCCAGCAGCGTAGAGCCCGAGGGTAGCACTGAAGCTTTCTTT. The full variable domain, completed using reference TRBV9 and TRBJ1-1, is DSGVTQTPKHLITATGQRVTLRCSPRSGDLSVYWYQQSLDQGLQFLIQYYNGEERAKGNILERFSAQQFPDLHSELNLSSLELGDSALYFCASSVEPEGSTEAFFGQGTRLTVV.

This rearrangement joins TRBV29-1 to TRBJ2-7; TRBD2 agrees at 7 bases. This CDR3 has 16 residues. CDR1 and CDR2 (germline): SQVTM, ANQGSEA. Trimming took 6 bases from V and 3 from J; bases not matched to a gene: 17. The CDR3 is CSVDKVGGTADYEQYF. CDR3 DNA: TGCAGCGTCGATAAAGTCGGGGGGACGGCGGACTACGAGCAGTACTTC.

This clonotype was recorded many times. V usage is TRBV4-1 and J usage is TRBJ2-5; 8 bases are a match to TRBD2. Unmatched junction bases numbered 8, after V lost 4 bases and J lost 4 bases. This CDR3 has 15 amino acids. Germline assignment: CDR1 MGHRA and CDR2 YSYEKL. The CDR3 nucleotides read TGCGCCAGCAGCCTGAGCGGGAGTGGGCTAGAGACCCAGTACTTC. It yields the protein CASSLSGSGLETQYF.

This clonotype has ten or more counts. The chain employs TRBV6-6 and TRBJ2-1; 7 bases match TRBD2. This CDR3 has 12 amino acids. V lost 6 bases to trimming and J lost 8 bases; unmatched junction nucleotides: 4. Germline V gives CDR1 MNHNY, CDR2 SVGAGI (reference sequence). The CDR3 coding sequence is TGTGCCAGCAGGGGCCGGGGGGATGAGCAGTTCTTC. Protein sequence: CASRGRGDEQFF.

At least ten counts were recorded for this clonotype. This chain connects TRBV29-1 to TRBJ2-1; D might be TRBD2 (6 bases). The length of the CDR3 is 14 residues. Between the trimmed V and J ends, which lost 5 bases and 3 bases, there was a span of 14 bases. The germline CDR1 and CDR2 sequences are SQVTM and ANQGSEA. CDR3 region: CSVSDWGVYNEQFF. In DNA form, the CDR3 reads TGCAGCGTTTCCGATTGGGGGGTCTACAATGAGCAGTTCTTC.

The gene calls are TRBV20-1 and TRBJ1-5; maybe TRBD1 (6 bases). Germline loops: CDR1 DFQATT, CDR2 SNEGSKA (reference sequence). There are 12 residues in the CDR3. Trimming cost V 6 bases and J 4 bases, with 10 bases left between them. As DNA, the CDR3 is TGCAGTGCAAAAAGGGGGAATCAGCCCCAGCATTTT. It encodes CSAKRGNQPQHF.

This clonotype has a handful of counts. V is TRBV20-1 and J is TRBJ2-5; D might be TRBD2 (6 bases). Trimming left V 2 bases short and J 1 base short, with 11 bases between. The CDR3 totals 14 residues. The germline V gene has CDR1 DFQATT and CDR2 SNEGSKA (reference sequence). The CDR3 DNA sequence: TGCAGTGCTAGACCGGGACTCCGCCAAGAGACCCAGTACTTC. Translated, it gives CSARPGLRQETQYF.

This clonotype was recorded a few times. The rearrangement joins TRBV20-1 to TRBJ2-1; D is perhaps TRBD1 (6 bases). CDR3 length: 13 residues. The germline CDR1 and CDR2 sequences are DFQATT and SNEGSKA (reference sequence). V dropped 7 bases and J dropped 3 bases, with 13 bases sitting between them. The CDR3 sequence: CSVSGALYNEQFF. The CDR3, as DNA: TGCAGTGTGTCAGGGGCGCTCTACAATGAGCAGTTCTTC.

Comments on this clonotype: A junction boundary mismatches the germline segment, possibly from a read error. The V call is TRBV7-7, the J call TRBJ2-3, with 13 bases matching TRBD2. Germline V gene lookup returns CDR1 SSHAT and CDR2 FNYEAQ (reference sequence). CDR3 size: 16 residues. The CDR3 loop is CASSHGTSGIADTQYF. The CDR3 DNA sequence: TGTGCTAGCAGCCACGGGACTAGCGGGATTGCAGATACGCAGTATTTT.

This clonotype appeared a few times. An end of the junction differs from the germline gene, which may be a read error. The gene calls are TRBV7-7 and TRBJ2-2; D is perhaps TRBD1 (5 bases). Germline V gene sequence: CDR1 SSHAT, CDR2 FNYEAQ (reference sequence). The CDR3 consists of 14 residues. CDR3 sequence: CASSLGLSSGELFF. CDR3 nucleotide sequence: TGTGCTAGCAGCCTGGGGCTCAGTTCCGGGGAGCTGTTTTTT.

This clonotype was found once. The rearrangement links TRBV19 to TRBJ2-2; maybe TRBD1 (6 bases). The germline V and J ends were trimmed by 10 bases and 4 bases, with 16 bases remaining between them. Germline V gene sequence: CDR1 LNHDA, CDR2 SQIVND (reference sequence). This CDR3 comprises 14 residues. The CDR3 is CATEDSLFTGELFF. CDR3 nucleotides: TGTGCCACCGAGGACAGCCTGTTCACCGGGGAGCTGTTTTTT.

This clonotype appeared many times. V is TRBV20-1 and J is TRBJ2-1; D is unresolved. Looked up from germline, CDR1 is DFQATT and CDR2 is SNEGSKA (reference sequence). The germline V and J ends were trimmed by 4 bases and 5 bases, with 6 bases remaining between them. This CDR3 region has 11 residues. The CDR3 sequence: CSAIRNNEQFF. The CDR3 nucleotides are TGCAGTGCTATAAGAAACAATGAGCAGTTCTTC.

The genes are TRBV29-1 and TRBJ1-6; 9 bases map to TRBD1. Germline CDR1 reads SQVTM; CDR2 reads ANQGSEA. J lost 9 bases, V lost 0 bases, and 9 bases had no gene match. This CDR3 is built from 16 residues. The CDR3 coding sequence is TGCAGCGTTGAAGATCTCCGGGACAGGGCCGGTTCACCCCTCCACTTT. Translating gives CSVEDLRDRAGSPLHF.

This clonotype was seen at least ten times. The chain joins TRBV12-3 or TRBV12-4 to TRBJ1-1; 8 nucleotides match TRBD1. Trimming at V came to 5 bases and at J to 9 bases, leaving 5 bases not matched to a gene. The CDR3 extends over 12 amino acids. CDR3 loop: CASSPDREKAFF. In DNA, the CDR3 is TGTGCCAGCAGTCCGGACAGGGAGAAAGCTTTCTTT.

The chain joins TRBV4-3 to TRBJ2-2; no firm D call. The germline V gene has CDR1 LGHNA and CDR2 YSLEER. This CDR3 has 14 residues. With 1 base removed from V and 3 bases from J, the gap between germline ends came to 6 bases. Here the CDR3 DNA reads TGCGCCAGCAGCCAAGTGTCCGACACCGGGGAGCTGTTTTTT. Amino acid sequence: CASSQVSDTGELFF.

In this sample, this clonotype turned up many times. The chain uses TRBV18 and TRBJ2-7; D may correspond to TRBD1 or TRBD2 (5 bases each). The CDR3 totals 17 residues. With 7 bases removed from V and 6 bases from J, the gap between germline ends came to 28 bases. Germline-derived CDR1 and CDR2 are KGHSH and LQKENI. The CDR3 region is CASFRPPGLNYTSEQYF. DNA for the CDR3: TGTGCCAGCTTCCGACCACCGGGGCTTAATTATACGAGCGAGCAGTACTTC.

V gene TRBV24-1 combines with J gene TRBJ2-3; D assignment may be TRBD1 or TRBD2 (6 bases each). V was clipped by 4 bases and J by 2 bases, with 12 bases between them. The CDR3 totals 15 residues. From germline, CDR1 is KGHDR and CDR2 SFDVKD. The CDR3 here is CATSDPRGLTDTQYF. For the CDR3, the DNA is TGTGCCACCAGTGACCCCAGGGGACTCACAGATACGCAGTATTTT.

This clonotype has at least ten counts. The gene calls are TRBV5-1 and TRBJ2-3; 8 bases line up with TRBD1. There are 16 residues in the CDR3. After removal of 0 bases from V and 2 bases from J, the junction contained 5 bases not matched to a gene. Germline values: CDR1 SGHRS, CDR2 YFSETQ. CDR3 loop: CASSLGGQASTDTQYF. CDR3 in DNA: TGCGCCAGCAGCTTGGGGGGACAGGCCTCCACAGATACGCAGTATTTT. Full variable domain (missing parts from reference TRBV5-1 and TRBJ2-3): KAGVTQTPRYLIKTRGQQVTLSCSPISGHRSVSWYQQTPGQGLQFLFEYFSETQRNKGNFPGRFSGRQFSNSRSEMNVSTLELGDSALYLCASSLGGQASTDTQYFGPGTRLTVL.

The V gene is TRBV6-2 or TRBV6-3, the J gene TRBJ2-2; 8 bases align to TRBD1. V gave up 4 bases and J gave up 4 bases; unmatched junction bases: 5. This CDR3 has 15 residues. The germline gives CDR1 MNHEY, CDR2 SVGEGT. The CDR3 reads CASSSQGARTGELFF. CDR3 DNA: TGTGCCAGCAGTTCCCAGGGGGCGCGCACCGGGGAGCTGTTTTTT.